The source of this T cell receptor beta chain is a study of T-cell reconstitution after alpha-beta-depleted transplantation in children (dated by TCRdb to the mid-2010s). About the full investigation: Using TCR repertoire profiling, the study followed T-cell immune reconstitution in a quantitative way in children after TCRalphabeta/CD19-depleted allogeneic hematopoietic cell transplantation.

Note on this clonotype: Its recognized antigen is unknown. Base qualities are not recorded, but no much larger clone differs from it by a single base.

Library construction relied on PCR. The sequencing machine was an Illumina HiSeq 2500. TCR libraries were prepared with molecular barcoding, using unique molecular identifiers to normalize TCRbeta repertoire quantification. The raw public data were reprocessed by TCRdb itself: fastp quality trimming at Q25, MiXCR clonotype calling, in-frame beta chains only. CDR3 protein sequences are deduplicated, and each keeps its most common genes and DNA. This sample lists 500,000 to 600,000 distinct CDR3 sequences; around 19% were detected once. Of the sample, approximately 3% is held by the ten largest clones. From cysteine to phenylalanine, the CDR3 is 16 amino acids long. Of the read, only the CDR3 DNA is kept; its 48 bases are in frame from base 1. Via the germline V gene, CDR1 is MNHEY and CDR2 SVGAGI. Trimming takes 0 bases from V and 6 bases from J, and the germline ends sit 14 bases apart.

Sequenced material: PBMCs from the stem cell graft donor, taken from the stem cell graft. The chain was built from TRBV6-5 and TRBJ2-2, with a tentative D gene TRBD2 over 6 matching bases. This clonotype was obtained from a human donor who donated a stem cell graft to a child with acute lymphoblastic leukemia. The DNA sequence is TGTGCCAGCAGTTACTCGATGACCGGGAGCCCCGGGGAGCTGTTTTTT. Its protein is CASSYSMTGSPGELFF.